This T cell receptor beta chain was captured by sequencing in a study of T cells in narcolepsy. With regard to this clone: The antigen is undetermined.

V was clipped by 2 bases and J by 4 bases, with 17 bases between them. Per the germline V gene, CDR1 is GTSNPN and CDR2 is SVGIG (reference sequence). The CDR3 consists of 15 residues. Study conclusions and caveats: Autoreactive HCRT-specific and TRIB2-specific clonotypes were marked in same-patient CSF-versus-blood CD4+ comparisons.

Sequencing used immunoSEQ multiplex PCR; TCRdb keeps in-frame clones, though not all of them. The table lists 36,000 or so clones, around 90% of them singletons. The V and J genes are TRBV30 and TRBJ1-2, with D perhaps matching TRBD1 (5 bases). Sequencing was carried out using CD45RA- memory CD4+ T cells from PBMCs. This sequence was found in a human donor with narcolepsy. This CDR3 is CAWSRARENSYGYTF. In nucleotides, the CDR3 is TGTGCCTGGAGTAGGGCCAGGGAGAACTCCTATGGCTACACCTTC.